A single sample is the source of the 8 T cell receptor beta chains below, sequenced in a study of blood T cell repertoires in COVID-19. Sequencing was performed with immunoSEQ multiplex PCR; in TCRdb, only in-frame clones are kept and a portion is missing. The table lists about 390,000 clones, about 83% of them singletons. Sequencing used PBMCs or T cells enriched from blood (not recorded which). The receptors were gathered from a woman between 50 and 59 years old who had recovered from COVID-19.

This chain joins TRBV7-3 and TRBJ2-5; 9 positions agree with TRBD2. V lost 5 bases, J lost 5 bases, and 6 bases stayed unmatched. The germline CDR1 and CDR2 sequences are SGHTA and FQGTGA. The length of the CDR3 is 14 residues. The CDR3 spells CASSPSGGLETQYF. The DNA of the CDR3 is TGTGCCAGCAGCCCCAGCGGGGGGTTGGAGACCCAGTACTTC.

The CDR3 DNA follows: TGCGCCAGCAGCCAAGACCCCGGGTACTCCGGGGAGCTGTTTTTT. It codes for CASSQDPGYSGELFF. The chain links TRBV4-3 to TRBJ2-2, with D hard to call. This CDR3 is 15 amino acids long. Looked up from germline, CDR1 is LGHNA and CDR2 is YSLEER. Trimming left V 0 bases short and J 6 bases short, with 11 bases between.

V is TRBV5-1 and J is TRBJ1-2; 10 bases are shared with TRBD1. The germline gives CDR1 SGHRS, CDR2 YFSETQ. The CDR3 length is 16 residues. The trim removed 4 bases at V and 8 bases at J, leaving 14 bases unmatched. This CDR3 reads CASSPTRWGQGLGYTF. The DNA of the CDR3 is TGCGCCAGCAGCCCTACTCGGTGGGGACAGGGGCTAGGCTACACCTTC.

The rearrangement joins TRBV3-1 (or the pseudogene TRBV3-2) to TRBJ2-6; unclear D gene. CDR1 is LGHDT, CDR2 YNNKEL, per germline (reference sequence). This CDR3 comprises 15 residues. The ends were cut back, 0 bases at V and 8 bases at J, with 11 bases in the middle. CDR3 amino acids: CASSQEVLVTNVLTF. The CDR3 DNA sequence: TGTGCCAGCAGCCAAGAAGTGCTAGTAACCAACGTCCTGACTTTC.

The V and J genes are TRBV12-3 or TRBV12-4 and TRBJ1-3; D uncertain. The CDR3 runs 12 residues. Trimming took 7 bases from V and 8 from J, leaving 12 bases between them. The CDR3 spells CASKPQLHTIYF. Here the CDR3 DNA reads TGTGCCAGCAAACCCCAACTGCACACCATATATTTT.

This sequence joins TRBV24-1 and TRBJ1-1; TRBD1 is a possible D gene (5 bases). Per germline, CDR1 KGHDR and CDR2 SFDVKD. The CDR3 covers 15 residues. V lost 3 bases, J lost 3 bases, and 13 bases lay in between. The CDR3 DNA is TGTGCCACCAGTGATCCCCGGGGGGACCACACTGAAGCTTTCTTT. This codes for CATSDPRGDHTEAFF.

The chain has TRBV5-1 and TRBJ1-2; D perhaps matches TRBD1 (5 bases). In germline, CDR1 is SGHRS, CDR2 YFSETQ. V was trimmed by 4 bases and J by 4 bases, leaving 17 bases between them. The CDR3 covers 15 residues. In DNA, the CDR3 is TGCGCCAGCAGCCCAGGACAAAACCCGGGCTATGGCTACACCTTC. This gives the protein CASSPGQNPGYGYTF. The whole variable domain, filled in from reference TRBV5-1 and TRBJ1-2, reads KAGVTQTPRYLIKTRGQQVTLSCSPISGHRSVSWYQQTPGQGLQFLFEYFSETQRNKGNFPGRFSGRQFSNSRSEMNVSTLELGDSALYLCASSPGQNPGYGYTFGSGTRLTVV.

The chain links TRBV27 to TRBJ1-3, with TRBD1 matching over 9 bases. V dropped 6 bases and J dropped 2; count of bases not matched to a gene: 5. This CDR3 has 15 amino acids. CDR1 MNHEY and CDR2 SMNVEV come from the germline V gene (reference sequence). CDR3 sequence (DNA): TGTGCCAGCAGGAAAACAGGGGGCACTGGAAACACCATATATTTT. Translating gives CASRKTGGTGNTIYF.